This T cell receptor beta chain was captured by sequencing in a study of a mutant IDH1 vaccine in newly diagnosed glioma. V lost 0 bases and J 0 bases, leaving 15 bases between the germline ends. This CDR3 region has 17 residues. The germline V gene encodes CDR1 GTSNPN and CDR2 SVGIG (reference sequence). To note about this clone: The target antigen is unknown.

The protocol was immunoSEQ multiplex PCR, while the TCRdb copy is restricted to in-frame clones and leaves out a portion. The top ten hold around 21% of the sample, which has some 30,000 clones, around 90% seen once. Noted time point: week 11, during vaccination. Vaccination used 300 ug of mutant IDH1 20-mer peptide per dose, with topical imiquimod. The sequence was collected from a man between 18 and 29 years old with glioma. Material: PBMCs, obtained from a glioma patient whose treatment included an IDH1 peptide vaccine. The chain links TRBV30 to TRBJ1-3; a possible D gene is TRBD1 (5 bases). CDR3 in DNA: TGTGCCTGGAGTGTTTTAGGCAGGGCAAGCTCTGGAAACACCATATATTTT. It yields the protein CAWSVLGRASSGNTIYF.